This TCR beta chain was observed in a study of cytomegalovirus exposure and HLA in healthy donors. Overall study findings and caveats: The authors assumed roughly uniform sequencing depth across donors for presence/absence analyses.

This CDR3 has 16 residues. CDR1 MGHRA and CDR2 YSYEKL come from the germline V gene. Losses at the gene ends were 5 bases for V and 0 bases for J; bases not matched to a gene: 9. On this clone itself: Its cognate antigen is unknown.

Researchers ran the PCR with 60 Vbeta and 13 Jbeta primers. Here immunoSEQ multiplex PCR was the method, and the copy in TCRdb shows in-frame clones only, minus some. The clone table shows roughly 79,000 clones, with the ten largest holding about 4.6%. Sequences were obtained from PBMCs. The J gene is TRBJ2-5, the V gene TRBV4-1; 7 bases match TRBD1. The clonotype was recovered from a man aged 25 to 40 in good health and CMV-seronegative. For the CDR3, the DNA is TGCGCCAGCAGCACCCGACAGGGTGCCTACCAAGAGACCCAGTACTTC. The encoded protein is CASSTRQGAYQETQYF.